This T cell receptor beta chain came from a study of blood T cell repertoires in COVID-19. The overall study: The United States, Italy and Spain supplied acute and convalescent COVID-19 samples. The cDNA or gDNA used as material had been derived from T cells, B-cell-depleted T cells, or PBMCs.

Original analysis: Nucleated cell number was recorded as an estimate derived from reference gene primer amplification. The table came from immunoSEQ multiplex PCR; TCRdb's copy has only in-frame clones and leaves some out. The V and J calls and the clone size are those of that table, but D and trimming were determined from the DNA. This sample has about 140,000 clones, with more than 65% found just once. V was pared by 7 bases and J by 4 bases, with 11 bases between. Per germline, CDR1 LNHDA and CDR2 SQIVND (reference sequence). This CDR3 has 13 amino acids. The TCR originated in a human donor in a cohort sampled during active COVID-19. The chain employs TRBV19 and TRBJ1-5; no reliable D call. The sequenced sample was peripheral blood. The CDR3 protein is CASIGRTNQPQHF. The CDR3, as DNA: TGTGCCAGTATTGGTAGGACTAATCAGCCCCAGCATTTT.